These 17 T cell receptor beta chains were all obtained from the same sample, sequenced in a study of cytomegalovirus exposure and HLA in healthy donors. The primer mix had 60 Vbeta and 13 Jbeta primers. Libraries were prepared by immunoSEQ multiplex PCR; TCRdb keeps only in-frame clonotypes and omits some of them. The sample shows about 150,000 clones, approximately 73% of them seen only once. Sequenced sample: PBMCs. These receptors all stem from a woman aged 18-29 years in good health and CMV-seronegative.

Only a few counts were recorded for this clone. V gene TRBV6-5 combines with J gene TRBJ2-7; D unresolved. This CDR3 region has 15 residues. The V end lost 5 bases, the J end lost 1 base, and 15 bases lay between the germline ends. Per germline, CDR1 MNHEY and CDR2 SVGAGI. The CDR3 reads CASSNRVLTSYEQYF. The CDR3 nucleotides read TGTGCCAGCAGTAACCGGGTCCTAACATCCTACGAGCAGTACTTC.

The gene calls are TRBV25-1 and TRBJ1-2; D gene uncertain. The ends were cut back, 3 bases at V and 3 bases at J, with 8 bases in the middle. CDR3 length: 13 amino acids. Germline V gene sequence: CDR1 MGHDK, CDR2 SYGVNS. The CDR3 sequence is CASSDSLDYGYTF. CDR3 DNA: TGTGCCAGCAGTGATTCCCTTGACTATGGCTACACCTTC.

V is TRBV28 and J is TRBJ1-5; D remains unclear. V lost 3 bases and J 6 bases, leaving 12 bases between the germline ends. CDR1 MDHEN and CDR2 SYDVKM come from the germline V gene. The CDR3 length is 14 residues. CDR3 sequence reads: CASSFRPSGQPQHF. In DNA form, the CDR3 reads TGTGCCAGCAGTTTTCGGCCCAGCGGTCAGCCCCAGCATTTT.

CDR3 in DNA: TGTGCCAGCAGTATTAGACAGGGGGACTCCTACGAGCAGTACGTC. Protein: CASSIRQGDSYEQYV. The chain uses TRBV6-5 and TRBJ2-7; 9 bases agree with TRBD1. Germline lookup yields CDR1 MNHEY and CDR2 SVGAGI. The CDR3 loop spans 15 amino acids. Trimming cost V 5 bases and J 0 bases; bases outside gene matches: 5.

The chain links TRBV19 to TRBJ2-3; TRBD1 agrees at 7 bases. V was pared by 3 bases and J by 0 bases, with 6 bases of the junction left unmatched. CDR1 LNHDA and CDR2 SQIVND come from the germline V gene (reference sequence). This CDR3 is built from 16 residues. The CDR3 DNA reads as TGTGCCAGTAGTATGGAACAGGGGTTTAGCACAGATACGCAGTATTTT. Protein product: CASSMEQGFSTDTQYF.

This chain uses TRBV9 with TRBJ2-1; D perhaps matches TRBD2 (5 bases). The CDR3 runs 17 residues. V dropped 4 bases and J dropped 2 bases, with 19 bases sitting between them. The V gene's germline CDR1 is SGDLS and CDR2 YYNGEE. In DNA, the CDR3 is TGTGCCAGCAGCCCAACCCCTAGCTCCGCAGCCTACAATGAGCAGTTCTTC. Translating it yields CASSPTPSSAAYNEQFF.

The table lists this clone with a few counts. The chain joins TRBV5-1 to TRBJ2-3; tentative D call: TRBD2 (5 bases). This CDR3 region has 15 residues. CDR1 and CDR2 (germline): SGHRS, YFSETQ. The ends were cut back, 4 bases at V and 3 bases at J, with 15 bases in the middle. The CDR3 here is CASSGNPSTTDTQYF. Here the CDR3 DNA reads TGCGCCAGCAGCGGGAACCCTAGCACGACAGATACGCAGTATTTT.

V usage is TRBV19 and J usage is TRBJ2-2; D is possibly TRBD2 (7 bases). Trimming removed 4 bases at V and 0 bases at J, with 15 bases between. The CDR3 extends over 17 amino acids. Germline V gene sequence: CDR1 LNHDA, CDR2 SQIVND (reference sequence). CDR3 sequence: CASSNRGRAANTGELFF. Written as DNA, the CDR3 is TGTGCCAGTAGTAATAGGGGGAGGGCCGCGAACACCGGGGAGCTGTTTTTT.

The rearrangement joins TRBV18 to TRBJ2-3, with D possibly TRBD1 on 6 matching bases. Germline CDR1 and CDR2: KGHSH and LQKENI. The CDR3 length is 12 residues. The V and J ends lost 11 bases and 4 bases respectively, with 13 bases between them. The chain's CDR3 is CASGQSSDTQYF. The DNA for the CDR3 is TGTGCCTCCGGACAGTCCTCAGATACGCAGTATTTT.

This clone was picked up a small number of times. The rearrangement links TRBV19 to TRBJ1-1, with 10 bases fitting TRBD1. V shed 9 bases and J 2 bases; nucleotides not matched to a gene: 6. From germline, CDR1 is LNHDA and CDR2 SQIVND (reference sequence). The CDR3 loop spans 14 amino acids. Written as DNA, the CDR3 is TGTGCCAGCCGGGACAGGGGACCCAACACTGAAGCTTTCTTT. Encoded protein: CASRDRGPNTEAFF.

The chain has TRBV6-6 and TRBJ1-1; no firm D call. The CDR3 sequence is 14 residues long. Trimming removed 2 bases at V and 6 bases at J, with 13 bases between. Germline CDR1 MNHNY, CDR2 SVGAGI (reference sequence). The CDR3 DNA reads TGTGCCAGCAGTTACGGCCCCAACGATCCTGAAGCTTTCTTT. This gives the protein CASSYGPNDPEAFF.

The chain joins TRBV5-6 to TRBJ2-1; 11 positions agree with TRBD2. The germline V gene encodes CDR1 SGHDT and CDR2 YYEEEE. With V trimmed by 3 bases and J by 0 bases, 8 bases remained unmatched. The CDR3 is made up of 18 amino acids. DNA of the CDR3: TGTGCCAGCAGCTCCTTGACTAGCGGGGCCTCCTCCTACAATGAGCAGTTCTTC. It is translated as CASSSLTSGASSYNEQFF.

The V call is TRBV10-2, the J call TRBJ2-1; 12 nucleotides align to TRBD2. Looked up from germline, CDR1 is WSHSY and CDR2 is SAAADI. The trim removed 6 bases at V and 10 bases at J, leaving 4 bases unmatched. The CDR3 totals 13 residues. CDR3 DNA: TGCGCCAGCAGGCTAGCGGGAGGGGAGGAGCAGTTCTTC. Protein sequence: CASRLAGGEEQFF.

V gene TRBV28 combines with J gene TRBJ1-2; D gene ambiguous. CDR1 and CDR2 (germline): MDHEN, SYDVKM. The CDR3 covers 13 residues. Trimming pared 2 bases from V and 1 base from J, leaving 5 bases between. The CDR3 DNA reads TGTGCCAGCAGTTTAGGGCTTAACTATGGCTACACCTTC. It codes for CASSLGLNYGYTF.

The J gene is TRBJ1-5, the V gene TRBV10-1, with D possibly TRBD1 on 5 matching bases. The CDR3 sequence is 14 residues long. The ends were cut back, 7 bases at V and 3 bases at J, with 13 bases in the middle. The germline V gene has CDR1 WNHNN and CDR2 SYGVQD (reference sequence). The CDR3 protein is CASKSWGSNQPQHF. CDR3 sequence (DNA): TGCGCCAGCAAATCTTGGGGCTCCAATCAGCCCCAGCATTTT.

V is TRBV20-1 and J is TRBJ2-5; D is ambiguous. The CDR3 sequence is 11 residues long. V gave up 2 bases and J gave up 7 bases, with 8 bases separating them. The germline V gene has CDR1 DFQATT and CDR2 SNEGSKA (reference sequence). The CDR3 nucleotides read TGCAGTGCTAGACCCCCCGGGACCCAGTACTTC. Its translation is CSARPPGTQYF.

The genes are TRBV7-9 and TRBJ2-1, with a possible D match to TRBD2 (6 bases). This CDR3 contains 16 residues. Trimming left V 6 bases short and J 0 bases short, with 15 bases between. Germline V CDR1 and CDR2: SEHNR, FQNEAQ (reference sequence). CDR3 region: CASRGLAASSYNEQFF. The CDR3 DNA reads as TGTGCCAGCAGAGGGTTAGCGGCAAGCTCCTACAATGAGCAGTTCTTC.